Presented here are 20 T cell receptor beta chains from one specimen sequenced in a study of shared clonotypes between healthy human individuals. Libraries were prepared by immunoSEQ multiplex PCR; TCRdb keeps only in-frame clonotypes and omits some of them. This table has roughly 2 million clones, around 95% appearing once. Sequencing used naive CD4+ T cells sorted from blood. The sample's subset: CD45RA+ positively selected. The receptors here all came from a man aged 18 to 29 in good health.

The V call is TRBV7-2, the J call TRBJ2-3; 7 bases map to TRBD1. V shed 4 bases and J 3 bases; nucleotides not matched to a gene: 4. CDR1 and CDR2 from the germline V gene are SGHTA and FQGNSA. The CDR3 length is 14 residues. In DNA, the CDR3 is TGTGCCAGCAGCTCGGACAGGATAACAGATACGCAGTATTTT. It encodes CASSSDRITDTQYF.

In this sample, this clone turned up once. The identical CDR3 is also encoded by other nucleotide sequences in the sample. The chain is built from TRBV2 and TRBJ2-7, with D unresolved. Germline values: CDR1 SNHLY, CDR2 FYNNEI. The CDR3 covers 11 residues. V was trimmed by 5 bases and J by 3 bases, leaving 5 bases between them. CDR3 nucleotides: TGTGCCAGCAGTTTAAGCTACGAGCAGTACTTC. Translated, it gives CASSLSYEQYF.

CDR3 sequence reads: CASSFGLAGPYNEQFF. The CDR3 region has the DNA TGTGCCAGCAGCTTCGGGCTAGCGGGGCCCTACAATGAGCAGTTCTTC. The V call is TRBV13, the J call TRBJ2-1, with TRBD2 matching over 9 bases. The CDR3 sequence is 16 residues long. After removal of 3 bases from V and 2 bases from J, the junction contained 5 bases not matched to a gene. The germline gives CDR1 PRHDT, CDR2 FYEKMQ (reference sequence).

The chain has TRBV6-6 and TRBJ2-7; 10 bases match TRBD1. V dropped 6 bases and J dropped 6; count of bases not matched to a gene: 11. Germline V gene sequence: CDR1 MNHNY, CDR2 SVGAGI (reference sequence). The CDR3 spans 15 residues. The CDR3, as DNA: TGTGCCAGCAGGCAGACAGGGGGCATTATTTCCGAGCAGTACTTC. Translating gives CASRQTGGIISEQYF.

Details on this clone: A read error may account for a junction end that differs from germline. The genes are TRBV18 and TRBJ2-7; D unclear. Looked up from germline, CDR1 is KGHSH and CDR2 is LQKENI. CDR3 length: 12 residues. The CDR3 region is CAGSPDSYEQYF. The CDR3 nucleotides are TGTGCCGGCTCACCCGATTCCTACGAGCAGTACTTC.

The rearrangement links TRBV5-1 to TRBJ2-1, with 10 bases lining up with TRBD1. CDR1 and CDR2 from the germline V gene are SGHRS and YFSETQ. The CDR3 has 15 residues. V dropped 5 bases and J dropped 2; count of bases not matched to a gene: 4. For the CDR3, the DNA is TGCGCCAGCAGGACAGGGGGCGGAACCTACAATGAGCAGTTCTTC. Its protein product is CASRTGGGTYNEQFF.

Notes on this clone: The same CDR3 is also encoded by other DNA sequences in this sample. The chain joins TRBV6-1 to TRBJ2-6, with D perhaps being TRBD1 or TRBD2 (5 bases each). The length of the CDR3 is 13 residues. Germline V gives CDR1 MNHNS, CDR2 SASEGT. V lost 6 bases and J lost 2, with 5 bases in between. CDR3: CASRGAGANVLTF. The CDR3 nucleotides are TGTGCCAGCAGGGGGGCTGGGGCCAACGTCCTGACTTTC.

The V and J genes are TRBV11-2 and TRBJ1-1; the match to TRBD1 covers 9 bases. The V and J ends lost 5 bases and 1 base, in that order; junction bases with no gene match: 8. Germline V gene lookup returns CDR1 SGHAT and CDR2 FQNNGV. CDR3 length equals 16 residues. CDR3 sequence reads: CASSPYRGPGNTEAFF. For the CDR3, the DNA is TGTGCCAGCAGCCCTTACAGGGGGCCCGGGAACACTGAAGCTTTCTTT.

The rearrangement uses TRBV11-3 and TRBJ2-1, with 10 bases that match TRBD2. J was trimmed by 5 bases and V by 5 bases; bases with no gene match: 6. This CDR3 is 15 amino acids long. Per germline, CDR1 SGHNT and CDR2 YENEEA. CDR3 sequence reads: CASSLFGLADNEQFF. DNA of the CDR3: TGTGCCAGCAGCCTTTTCGGACTAGCGGACAATGAGCAGTTCTTC.

The rearrangement uses TRBV18 and TRBJ2-1; D gene uncertain. The germline V and J ends were trimmed by 3 bases and 6 bases, with 15 bases remaining between them. The CDR3 consists of 15 residues. From germline, CDR1 is KGHSH and CDR2 LQKENI. The CDR3 loop is CASSPTPGPGNEQFF. The CDR3 DNA is TGTGCCAGCTCACCCACCCCAGGACCGGGCAATGAGCAGTTCTTC.

The chain couples TRBV7-9 to TRBJ2-7, with 7 positions matching TRBD1. V lost 5 bases to trimming and J lost 0 bases; unmatched junction nucleotides: 16. CDR3 size: 18 residues. Per the germline V gene, CDR1 is SEHNR and CDR2 is FQNEAQ (reference sequence). The CDR3 bases are TGTGCCAGCAGCCGAACAGCGACAGGGACAATTCCCTCCTACGAGCAGTACTTC. It translates to CASSRTATGTIPSYEQYF.

The chain uses TRBV9 and TRBJ2-3; 7 positions match TRBD2. The V gene end was trimmed by 0 bases and the J gene end by 2 bases; junction bases not matched to a gene: 3. Germline loops: CDR1 SGDLS, CDR2 YYNGEE. The CDR3 covers 15 residues. CDR3 DNA sequence: TGTGCCAGCAGCGTAGGAGCGGGGACCACAGATACGCAGTATTTT. It codes for CASSVGAGTTDTQYF.

DNA of the CDR3: TGCGCCAGCAGCCAAGATATTATTGGCAGGGAGGACGAAAAACTGTTTTTT. The encoded protein is CASSQDIIGREDEKLFF. The rearrangement uses TRBV4-1 and TRBJ1-4; tentatively, D is TRBD1 (5 bases). This CDR3 is 17 amino acids long. CDR1 is MGHRA, CDR2 YSYEKL, per germline. V was cut by 0 bases and J by 8 bases, with 19 bases left in between.

The chain links TRBV4-1 to TRBJ1-4, with no clear D. The CDR3 spans 14 residues. The germline V gene encodes CDR1 MGHRA and CDR2 YSYEKL. V was cut by 1 base and J by 3 bases, with 6 bases left in between. CDR3 nucleotide sequence: TGCGCCAGCAGCCAAGGGAGGCCTAATGAAAAACTGTTTTTT. Translating gives CASSQGRPNEKLFF.

This sequence joins TRBV7-9 and TRBJ1-3; 7 positions agree with TRBD1. The CDR3 has 16 amino acids. With 3 bases clipped from V and 0 bases from J, the junction kept 5 bases outside the gene matches. Germline CDR1 reads SEHNR; CDR2 reads FQNEAQ (reference sequence). CDR3 DNA sequence: TGTGCCAGCAGCTTCTGGGACAGCCGCTCTGGAAACACCATATATTTT. Encoded protein: CASSFWDSRSGNTIYF.

The V gene is TRBV4-2, the J gene TRBJ2-1; perhaps TRBD1 as D (6 bases). The V end was cut by 0 bases, the J end by 5 bases, with 11 bases between. The CDR3 sequence is 15 residues long. Germline CDR1 is LGHNA and CDR2 is YNFKEQ. For the CDR3, the DNA is TGTGCCAGCAGCCAAGACAGGGGTCCCAACAATGAGCAGTTCTTC. Encoded protein: CASSQDRGPNNEQFF.

CDR3 loop: CASSPGDRAYGYTF. The CDR3 nucleotides read TGTGCCAGTAGCCCAGGAGATCGAGCCTATGGCTACACCTTC. The rearrangement uses TRBV19 and TRBJ1-2, with unresolved D. The CDR3 length is 14 residues. V lost 6 bases and J lost 4, with 15 bases in between. Germline lookup yields CDR1 LNHDA and CDR2 SQIVND (reference sequence). The whole variable domain, filled in from reference TRBV19 and TRBJ1-2, reads DGGITQSPKYLFRKEGQNVTLSCEQNLNHDAMYWYRQDPGQGLRLIYYSQIVNDFQKGDIAEGYSVSREKKESFPLTVTSAQKNPTAFYLCASSPGDRAYGYTFGSGTRLTVV.

V usage is TRBV6-5 and J usage is TRBJ2-2; 9 nucleotides align to TRBD1. CDR1 is MNHEY and CDR2 is SVGAGI in the germline V gene. V lost 3 bases to trimming and J lost 5 bases; unmatched junction nucleotides: 4. The CDR3 is made up of 15 amino acids. Written as DNA, the CDR3 is TGTGCCAGCAGTTATGGGACAGGGATTACCGGGGAGCTGTTTTTT. Its protein product is CASSYGTGITGELFF.

A word on this clone: This same CDR3 is encoded by further DNA sequences in the sample. This chain links TRBV5-1 with TRBJ2-7, with unresolved D. Germline CDR1 is SGHRS and CDR2 is YFSETQ. The V and J ends lost 2 bases and 6 bases respectively, with 6 bases between them. The CDR3 contains 11 residues. The CDR3, as DNA: TGCGCCAGCAGCTTTGGACGCGAGCAGTACTTC. It specifies CASSFGREQYF.

The gene calls are TRBV9 and TRBJ2-7; unclear D gene. Trimming left V 0 bases short and J 2 bases short, with 15 bases between. There are 16 residues in the CDR3. Looked up from germline, CDR1 is SGDLS and CDR2 is YYNGEE. CDR3 bases: TGTGCCAGCAGCGTAGAGAGTCAGCCTTTTGCCTACGAGCAGTACTTC. Amino acids: CASSVESQPFAYEQYF.